Below, 13 T cell receptor beta chains from the same sample are listed, as sequenced in a study of metastatic and nonmetastatic thyroid tumors. TCRdb re-clonotyped the PCR reads via MiXCR. The sample lists 55,000 to 75,000 clones, around 20% occurring once. Ahead of thyroid surgery, no patient had received treatment of any kind. Sequenced material: blood. The source is a female donor with papillary thyroid cancer or a benign thyroid nodule (not recorded which). Some clones in this sample may be carry-over from other donors' samples.

This clone has ten or more counts. The rearrangement uses TRBV12-3 or TRBV12-4 and TRBJ2-7; no definite D call. CDR3 length equals 14 residues. V was pared by 0 bases and J by 3 bases, with 9 bases between. The CDR3 nucleotides are TGTGCCAGCAGTTTAGCGGTTACGAGCTACGAGCAGTACTTC. It is translated as CASSLAVTSYEQYF.

This rearrangement joins TRBV5-1 to TRBJ1-2; D possibly corresponds to TRBD1 (5 bases). Germline assignment: CDR1 SGHRS and CDR2 YFSETQ. Trimming took off 0 bases at V and 4 bases at J, with 13 bases between the two ends. This CDR3 region has 15 residues. The CDR3 DNA is TGCGCCAGCAGCTTGGCCCTCGGGACCCTCTATGGCTACACCTTC. The encoded protein is CASSLALGTLYGYTF.

The chain links TRBV6-2 or TRBV6-3 to TRBJ1-2; 12 bases are a match to TRBD1. Germline V gene lookup returns CDR1 MNHEY and CDR2 SVGEGT. This CDR3 has 19 residues. The CDR3 DNA reads as TGTGACAACCCCAAAGCCCAAAGTAGGGGGACAGGGGGCGCGTCTGGCTACACCTTC. The encoded protein is CDNPKAQSRGTGGASGYTF.

The V and J genes are TRBV15 and TRBJ2-3; TRBD2 agrees at 9 bases. This CDR3 spans 22 amino acids. Germline CDR1 LNHNV, CDR2 YYDKDF (reference sequence). V trimming: 1 base; J trimming: 0 bases; junction bases outside the gene matches: 20. The CDR3 DNA is TGTGCCACCAGCAGAGTACCAAAAGTTGCGCGGGAGGGCCGGTGGAGCACAGATACGCAGTATTTT. Its translation is CATSRVPKVAREGRWSTDTQYF. The full variable domain, completed using reference TRBV15 and TRBJ2-3, is DAMVIQNPRYQVTQFGKPVTLSCSQTLNHNVMYWYQQKSSQAPKLLFHYYDKDFNNEADTPDNFQSRRPNTSFCFLDIRSPGLGDTAMYLCATSRVPKVAREGRWSTDTQYFGPGTRLTVL.

This clone was detected ten times or more. The V and J genes are TRBV4-1 and TRBJ2-7; TRBD2 might be the D (6 bases). In germline, CDR1 is MGHRA, CDR2 YSYEKL. The CDR3 spans 12 residues. The ends were cut back, 1 base at V and 7 bases at J, with 8 bases in the middle. CDR3 bases: TGCGCCAGCAGCCAAGCGGCGGGGGAGCAGTACTTC. Its translation: CASSQAAGEQYF.

This clone has more than one count but fewer than ten. This could be a read error, since a much larger clone is one nucleotide away. The V gene is TRBV27, the J gene TRBJ2-1; D is uncertain. The V end lost 4 bases, the J end lost 6 bases, and 16 bases lay between the germline ends. The CDR3 is 15 residues long. CDR1 and CDR2 from the germline V gene are MNHEY and SMNVEV (reference sequence). For the CDR3, the DNA is TGTGCCAGCAGTTCCACCGGACCCGCTGGCAATGAGCAGTTCTTC. The encoded protein is CASSSTGPAGNEQFF.

This clone has at least ten counts. This sequence joins TRBV10-2 and TRBJ1-6, with 8 bases lining up with TRBD1. Germline V lookup: CDR1 WSHSY, CDR2 SAAADI. The V gene end was trimmed by 2 bases and the J gene end by 10 bases; junction bases not matched to a gene: 7. The CDR3 spans 15 residues. The CDR3 DNA reads TGCGCCAGCAGTGAGGAGGGTGGACAGGGCTCACCCCTCCACTTT. Translation gives CASSEEGGQGSPLHF.

This clone came up many times. This chain connects TRBV24-1 to TRBJ1-2; D is unresolved. Per the germline V gene, CDR1 is KGHDR and CDR2 is SFDVKD. V was cut by 2 bases and J by 1 base, with 1 base left in between. This CDR3 spans 12 amino acids. The CDR3 loop is CATSDYNYGYTF. The CDR3 DNA reads as TGTGCCACCAGTGATTATAACTATGGCTACACCTTC.

This clone was observed many times. The chain recombines TRBV6-1 with TRBJ1-5, with TRBD1 matching over 7 bases. Looked up from germline, CDR1 is MNHNS and CDR2 is SASEGT. Unmatched junction bases numbered 12, after V lost 5 bases and J lost 8 bases. The CDR3 runs to 15 residues. The DNA of the CDR3 is TGTGCCAGCAGTCCCGGGACAGAGAATGTCGAGCCCCAGCATTTT. Amino acid sequence: CASSPGTENVEPQHF.

This chain uses TRBV11-2 with TRBJ2-1; D is perhaps TRBD2 (5 bases). The CDR3 is 15 residues long. Germline loops: CDR1 SGHAT, CDR2 FQNNGV. With 6 bases removed from V and 4 bases from J, the gap between germline ends came to 16 bases. DNA of the CDR3: TGTGCCAGCAGGACCAACCGGGAATTTTACAATGAGCAGTTCTTC. This encodes CASRTNREFYNEQFF.

This clone was seen at least ten times. The chain's CDR3 is CASSLSRSGVGFSGTGREKLFF. The DNA for the CDR3 is TGTGCCAGCAGCCTCAGCCGGTCGGGCGTGGGTTTTTCCGGGACAGGGCGTGAAAAACTGTTTTTT. The genes are TRBV25-1 and TRBJ1-4; the match to TRBD1 covers 9 bases. CDR3 length equals 22 residues. The junction had 30 bases not matched to a gene; V was cut back by 6 bases and J by 7 bases. Germline V gives CDR1 MGHDK, CDR2 SYGVNS.

In this sample, this clone turned up once. The genes are TRBV30 and TRBJ1-3; the D is unclear. CDR3 length equals 12 residues. Germline values: CDR1 GTSNPN, CDR2 SVGIG (reference sequence). V was cut by 0 bases and J by 2 bases, with 2 bases left in between. The CDR3 sequence: CAWSVPGNTIYF. In DNA, the CDR3 is TGTGCCTGGAGTGTACCTGGAAACACCATATATTTT.

This clone has a count of ten or more. The CDR3 here is CASSPTGQVNSEQYF. DNA of the CDR3: TGTGCCAGCTCACCAACGGGACAGGTTAATTCCGAGCAGTACTTC. This rearrangement joins TRBV18 to TRBJ2-7; 8 nucleotides line up with TRBD1. V lost 2 bases and J lost 6; bases outside the gene matches: 9. Germline V gene data show CDR1 as KGHSH and CDR2 as LQKENI. CDR3 size: 15 residues. The whole variable domain, remainder taken from reference TRBV18 and TRBJ2-7, is NAGVMQNPRHLVRRRGQEARLRCSPMKGHSHVYWYRQLPEEGLKFMVYLQKENIIDESGMPKERFSAEFPKEGPSILRIQQVVRGDSAAYFCASSPTGQVNSEQYFGPGTRLTVT.